The 8 T cell receptor beta chains presented below share a single source sample, sequenced in a study of cytomegalovirus exposure and HLA in healthy donors (dated by TCRdb to the late 2010s). Receptor amplification or capture employed the immunoSEQ multiplex PCR assay. For the multiplex PCR, a mixture combining 60 forward primers for TCR Vbeta segments and 13 reverse primers for TCR Jbeta segments was used. TCRdb carries this immuneACCESS record with in-frame sequences only. Its versions omit some clonotypes, under half of them owing to an unresolved V gene in the studies checked, with the rest unexplained. The sample contains 50,000 or so clones, over 60% of them found a single time. The biggest ten clones account for around a tenth of the sample. Sequencing input: PBMCs. The receptors here all came from a woman aged 50 to 60 in good health and CMV-seronegative.

This chain connects TRBV30 to TRBJ2-7; 7 bases fit TRBD2. CDR1 GTSNPN and CDR2 SVGIG come from the germline V gene (reference sequence). The CDR3 sequence is 14 residues long. After removal of 2 bases from V and 1 base from J, the junction contained 5 bases not matched to a gene. The CDR3 loop is CAWSFQRDSYEQYF. The CDR3 nucleotides are TGTGCCTGGAGTTTCCAGCGGGATTCCTACGAGCAGTACTTC.

The chain joins TRBV28 to TRBJ1-1, with D perhaps matching TRBD1 (5 bases). V lost 3 bases to trimming and J lost 3 bases, with 8 bases between them. Germline V gives CDR1 MDHEN, CDR2 SYDVKM. The CDR3 extends over 13 amino acids. CDR3 nucleotide sequence: TGTGCCAGCAGTTTTCAGGGCCACACTGAAGCTTTCTTT. This gives the protein CASSFQGHTEAFF.

J is TRBJ1-1 and V is TRBV6-1, with a possible D match to TRBD1 (6 bases). Germline V gene data show CDR1 as MNHNS and CDR2 as SASEGT. Trimming removed 7 bases at V and 2 bases at J, with 17 bases between. This CDR3 has 15 amino acids. CDR3 DNA sequence: TGTGCCAGCACAAGGGACACTACAGCTAACACTGAAGCTTTCTTT. Amino acids: CASTRDTTANTEAFF.

This chain links TRBV7-2 with TRBJ2-4; 8 bases align to TRBD1. Germline lookup yields CDR1 SGHTA and CDR2 FQGNSA. The CDR3 extends over 13 amino acids. V gave up 5 bases and J gave up 9 bases; unmatched junction bases: 6. The CDR3 reads CASSDGQGGIQYF. The CDR3 bases are TGTGCCAGCAGCGATGGACAGGGAGGCATTCAGTACTTC.

The chain is built from TRBV10-3 and TRBJ2-6, with 11 bases aligning to TRBD1. After removal of 8 bases from V and 1 base from J, the junction contained 7 bases not matched to a gene. This CDR3 is built from 17 residues. Germline CDR1 reads ENHRY; CDR2 reads SYGVKD. The DNA of the CDR3 is TGTGCCATCGGTAGGACAGGGGGCAAATCTGGGGCCAACGTCCTGACTTTC. Residues: CAIGRTGGKSGANVLTF.

This chain links TRBV7-9 with TRBJ2-3, with TRBD2 matching 9 bases. Germline V gives CDR1 SEHNR, CDR2 FQNEAQ (reference sequence). This CDR3 is 14 amino acids long. Trimming removed 6 bases from V and 5 bases from J; junction bases left unmatched: 6. The CDR3: CASSRGGAVDTQYF. DNA of the CDR3: TGTGCCAGCAGTCGCGGGGGGGCGGTAGATACGCAGTATTTT.

This chain links TRBV12-1 with TRBJ2-7; TRBD1 was called by the table and not checked on the DNA. TRBV12-1 is recorded as a pseudogene. The CDR3 length is 13 residues. CDR3 sequence (DNA): TGTGCCAGCAGCTTTCAGGGCAGCTACGAGCAGTACTTC. Its translation: CASSFQGSYEQYF.

This chain links TRBV28 with TRBJ2-5; 8 nucleotides match TRBD1. The length of the CDR3 is 15 residues. V lost 5 bases to trimming and J lost 7 bases; unmatched junction nucleotides: 12. Germline V gene lookup returns CDR1 MDHEN and CDR2 SYDVKM. The CDR3, as DNA: TGTGCCAGCAGTCCGCGGACAGGGCTGACGGGGACCCAGTACTTC. This encodes CASSPRTGLTGTQYF.